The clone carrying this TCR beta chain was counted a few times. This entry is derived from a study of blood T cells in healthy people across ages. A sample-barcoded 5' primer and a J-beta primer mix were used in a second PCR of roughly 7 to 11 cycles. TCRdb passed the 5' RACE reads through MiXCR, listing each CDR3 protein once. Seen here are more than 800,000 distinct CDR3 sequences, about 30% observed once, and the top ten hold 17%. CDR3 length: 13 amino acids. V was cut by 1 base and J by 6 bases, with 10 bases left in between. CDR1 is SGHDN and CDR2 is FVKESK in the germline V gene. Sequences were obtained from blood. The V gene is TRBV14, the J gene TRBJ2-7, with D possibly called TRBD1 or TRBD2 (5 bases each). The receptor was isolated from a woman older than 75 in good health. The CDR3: CASSQAGTSEQYF. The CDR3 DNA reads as TGTGCCAGCAGCCAAGCAGGGACGAGCGAGCAGTACTTC.